These T cell receptor beta chains were read from a single sample in a study of T-cell reconstitution after alpha-beta-depleted transplantation in children. In TCRdb, the PCR reads were re-called with MiXCR into one record per CDR3 protein. The table records roughly 220,000 distinct CDR3 sequences, approximately 9.8% of them present only once. This sample comprised PBMCs from the stem cell graft donor, obtained from the stem cell graft. These receptors were obtained from a human donor who donated a stem cell graft to a child with SCID. Both conserved end residues are part of each CDR3. A D gene is named only where the DNA matches it firmly. Part of the rows lack a size; the others show once, few, many or a class for expanded clones.

j_call,v_call,d_call,clone_size,cdr3_aa,cdr3_nt
TRBJ1-2,TRBV25-1,NA,NA,CASSEGSGGYTF,TGTGCCAGCAGTGAAGGTTCGGGCGGCTACACCTTC
TRBJ2-2,TRBV4-1,NA,many,CASSQGAKGTGELFF,TGCGCCAGCAGCCAAGGGGCAAAGGGCACCGGGGAGCTGTTTTTT
TRBJ2-2,TRBV4-1,TRBD1,many,CASSHPTGLGELFF,TGCGCCAGCAGCCACCCGACAGGGCTCGGGGAGCTGTTTTTT
TRBJ2-7,TRBV20-1,NA,many,CSARAGDYEQYF,TGCAGTGCTAGAGCAGGAGATTACGAGCAGTACTTC
TRBJ2-5,TRBV20-1,NA,many,CSARDWGTTQETQYF,TGCAGTGCTAGAGATTGGGGAACCACTCAAGAGACCCAGTACTTC
TRBJ2-2,TRBV3-1,NA,many,CASSHVGNTGELFF,TGTGCCAGCAGCCACGTGGGGAACACCGGGGAGCTGTTTTTT
TRBJ1-1,TRBV20-1,NA,many,CSAQSPPGEGNTEAFF,TGCAGTGCTCAGAGCCCACCCGGAGAGGGTAACACTGAAGCTTTCTTT
TRBJ2-1,TRBV12-3/TRBV12-4,NA,many,CASSLSNEQFF,TGTGCCAGCAGTTTGTCCAATGAGCAGTTCTTC
TRBJ2-7,TRBV7-2,TRBD2,many,CASSRASGGVTYEQYF,TGTGCCAGCAGCCGGGCTAGCGGGGGGGTGACCTACGAGCAGTACTTC
TRBJ2-5,TRBV3-1,NA,NA,CASSQWGTGNQETQYF,TGTGCCAGCAGCCAATGGGGGACGGGGAACCAAGAGACCCAGTACTTC
TRBJ1-6,TRBV12-3/TRBV12-4,NA,many,CASSFLQNSPLHF,TGTGCCAGCAGTTTCCTACAGAATTCACCCCTCCACTTT
TRBJ2-1,TRBV20-1,NA,many,CSARDRERVWDEQFF,TGCAGTGCTAGAGACAGGGAGAGGGTCTGGGATGAGCAGTTCTTC
TRBJ1-5,TRBV5-1,NA,many,CASSLGTYGDQPQHF,TGCGCCAGCAGCCTCGGGACTTATGGGGATCAGCCCCAGCATTTT
TRBJ2-1,TRBV5-1,TRBD2,NA,CASSLAPSGGGLLFF,TGCGCCAGCAGCTTGGCCCCTAGCGGGGGGGGGCTGCTGTTCTTC
TRBJ2-2,TRBV24-1,NA,many,CATSDLGGNTGELFF,TGTGCCACCAGTGATTTGGGGGGGAACACCGGGGAGCTGTTTTTT
TRBJ2-1,TRBV6-5,TRBD2,many,CASSYITSGDNEQFF,TGTGCCAGCAGTTACATTACTAGCGGGGACAATGAGCAGTTCTTC
TRBJ2-2,TRBV5-4,NA,many,CASSFGERPTLRNTGELFF,TGTGCCAGCAGCTTCGGGGAAAGGCCGACACTTCGGAACACCGGGGAGCTGTTTTTT
TRBJ1-2,TRBV9,NA,few,CASSRPQGPYGYTF,TGTGCCAGCAGCCGCCCCCAGGGACCCTATGGCTACACCTTC
TRBJ2-7,TRBV5-1,NA,many,CASSPIDSFTYEQYF,TGCGCCAGCAGCCCAATCGACAGCTTCACCTACGAGCAGTACTTC
TRBJ1-5,TRBV5-1,NA,NA,CASSLGRQYSNQPQHF,TGCGCCAGCAGCTTGGGCCGGCAGTATAGCAATCAGCCCCAGCATTTT
TRBJ2-7,TRBV12-3/TRBV12-4,TRBD1,many,CATTWGTGYEQYF,TGTGCCACCACGTGGGGGACAGGTTACGAGCAGTACTTC
TRBJ2-1,TRBV5-6,NA,many,CASSWRQLGTQNEQFF,TGTGCCAGCAGCTGGAGACAGCTGGGGACTCAAAATGAGCAGTTCTTC